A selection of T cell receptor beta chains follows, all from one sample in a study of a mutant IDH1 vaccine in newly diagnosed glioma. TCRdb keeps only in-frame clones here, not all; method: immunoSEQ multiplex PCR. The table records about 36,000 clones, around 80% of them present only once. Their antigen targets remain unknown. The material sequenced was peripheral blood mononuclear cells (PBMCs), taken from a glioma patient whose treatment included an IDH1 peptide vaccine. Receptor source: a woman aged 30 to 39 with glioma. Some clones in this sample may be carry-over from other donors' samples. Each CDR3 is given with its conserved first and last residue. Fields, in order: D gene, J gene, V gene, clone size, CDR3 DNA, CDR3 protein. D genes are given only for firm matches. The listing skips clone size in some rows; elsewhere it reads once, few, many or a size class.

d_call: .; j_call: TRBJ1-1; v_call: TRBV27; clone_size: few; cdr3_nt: TGTGCCAGCAGTTTCGCAGGGAACACTGAAGCTTTCTTT; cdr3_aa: CASSFAGNTEAFF
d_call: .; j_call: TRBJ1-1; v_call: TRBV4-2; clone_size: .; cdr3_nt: TGTGCCAGCACCCGTGGCACTGAAGCTTTCTTT; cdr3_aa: CASTRGTEAFF
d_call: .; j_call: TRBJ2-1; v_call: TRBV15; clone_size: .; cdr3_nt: TGTGCCACCAGCCCTCGAAACAGGGTACAAAACAATGAGCAGTTCTTC; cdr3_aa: CATSPRNRVQNNEQFF
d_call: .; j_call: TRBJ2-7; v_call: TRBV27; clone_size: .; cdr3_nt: TGTGCCAGCAGTTTTACTCAGAACTCCTACGAGCAGTACTTC; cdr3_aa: CASSFTQNSYEQYF
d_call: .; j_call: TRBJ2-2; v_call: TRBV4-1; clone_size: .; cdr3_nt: TGCGCCAGCAGCCGCCGCCAGGGTGGGACCGGGGAGCTGTTTTTT; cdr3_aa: CASSRRQGGTGELFF
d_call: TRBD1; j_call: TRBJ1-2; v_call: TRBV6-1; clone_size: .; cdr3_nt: TGTGCCAGCCTCCGGACAGGAGGGGTCTATGGCTACACCTTC; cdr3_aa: CASLRTGGVYGYTF
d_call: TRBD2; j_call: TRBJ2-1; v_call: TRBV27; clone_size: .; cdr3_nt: TGTGCCAGCAGTTACGGGACTAGCGGGGTTGAGCAGTTCTTC; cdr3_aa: CASSYGTSGVEQFF
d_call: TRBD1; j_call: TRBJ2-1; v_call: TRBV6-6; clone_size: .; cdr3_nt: TGTGCCAGCAGTTTTCCCAGGGGGTCCTACAATGAGCAGTTCTTC; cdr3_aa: CASSFPRGSYNEQFF
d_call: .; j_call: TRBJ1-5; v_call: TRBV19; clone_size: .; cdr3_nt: TGTGCCAGTAGTATTGAGGCGCAGGGTACCGGTGGATCCCAGCATTTT; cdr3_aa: CASSIEAQGTGGSQHF
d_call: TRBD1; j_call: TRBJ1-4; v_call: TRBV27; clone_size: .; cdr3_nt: TGTGCCAGCAGGCGACGAGGGACAGCAAATGAAAAACTGTTTTTT; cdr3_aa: CASRRRGTANEKLFF
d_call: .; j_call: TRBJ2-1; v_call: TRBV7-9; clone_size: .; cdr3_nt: TGTGCCAGCAACGGTCTTGGTGGGTACTCCTACAATGAGCAGTTCTTC; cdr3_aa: CASNGLGGYSYNEQFF
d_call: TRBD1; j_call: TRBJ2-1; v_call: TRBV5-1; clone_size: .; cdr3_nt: TGCGCCAGCAGCTCCCCACAGGGGAGTGACTTTAGTGGTGAGCAGTTCTTC; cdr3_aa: CASSSPQGSDFSGEQFF
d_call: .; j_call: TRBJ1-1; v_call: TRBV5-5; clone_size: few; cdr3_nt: TGTGCCAGCAGCTTGGGCACTGAAGCTTTCTTT; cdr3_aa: CASSLGTEAFF
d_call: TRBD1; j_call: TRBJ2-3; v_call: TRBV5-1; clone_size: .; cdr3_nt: TGCGCCAGCAGCTCCGGGACAGGGCGCACAGATACGCAGTATTTT; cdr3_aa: CASSSGTGRTDTQYF
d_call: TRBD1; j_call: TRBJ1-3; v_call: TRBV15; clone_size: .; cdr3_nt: TGTGCCACCAGCAGAGATATTGGGACAGCTCCTGGAAACACCATATATTTT; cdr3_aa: CATSRDIGTAPGNTIYF
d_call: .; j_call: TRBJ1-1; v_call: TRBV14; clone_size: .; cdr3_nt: TGTGCCAGCAGCTCTGGGACAAGGGACACTGAAGCTTTCTTT; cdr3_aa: CASSSGTRDTEAFF
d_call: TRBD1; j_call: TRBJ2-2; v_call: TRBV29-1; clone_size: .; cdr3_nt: TGCAGCGGTAACACCGGGACAGGGAAGTCCGGGGAGCTGTTTTTT; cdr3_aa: CSGNTGTGKSGELFF
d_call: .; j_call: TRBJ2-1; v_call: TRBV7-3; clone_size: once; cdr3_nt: TGTGCCAGCAGCTTAATTGGGGGTGAGCAGTTCTTC; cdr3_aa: CASSLIGGEQFF
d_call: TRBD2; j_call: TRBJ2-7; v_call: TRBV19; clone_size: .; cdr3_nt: TGTGCCAGCCAGGTGGGACTAGGGGCTTCCTACGAGCAGTACTTC; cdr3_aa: CASQVGLGASYEQYF
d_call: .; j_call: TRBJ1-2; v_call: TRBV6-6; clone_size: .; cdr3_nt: TGTGCCAGCAGCGAGGGTCGCTATGGCTACACCTTC; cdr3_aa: CASSEGRYGYTF
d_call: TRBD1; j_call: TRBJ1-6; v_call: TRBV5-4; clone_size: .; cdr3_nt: TGTGCCAGCAGCTATAAGACAGGGAATGTGGGTTCACCCCTCCACTTT; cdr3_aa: CASSYKTGNVGSPLHF
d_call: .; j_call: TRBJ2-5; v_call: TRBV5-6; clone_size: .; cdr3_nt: TGTGCCAGCAGTTTGAGGGGGCAAGAGACCCAGTACTTC; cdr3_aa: CASSLRGQETQYF
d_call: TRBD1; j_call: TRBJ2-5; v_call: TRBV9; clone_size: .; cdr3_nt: TGTGCCAGCAGCGTAGGAGGGACAGGACCGAGAGCCCAGTACTTC; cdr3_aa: CASSVGGTGPRAQYF
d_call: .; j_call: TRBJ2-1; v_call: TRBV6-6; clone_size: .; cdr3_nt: TGTGCCAGCAGCCTCCTCCGGGACGAGCAGTTCTTC; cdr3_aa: CASSLLRDEQFF
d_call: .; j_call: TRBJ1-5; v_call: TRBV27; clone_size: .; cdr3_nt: TGTGCCAGCAGTTTATTAGGCAGCAATCAGCCCCAGCATTTT; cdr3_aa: CASSLLGSNQPQHF
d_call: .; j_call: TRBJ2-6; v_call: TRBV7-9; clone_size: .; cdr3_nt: TGTGCCAGCAGCTTAGGCGGCGTCTCTGGGGCCAACGTCCTGACTTTC; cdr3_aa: CASSLGGVSGANVLTF
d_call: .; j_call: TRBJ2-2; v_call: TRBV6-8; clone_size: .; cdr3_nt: TGTGCCAGCGCCGGGACCCAGCTTAAGTCCGGCACCGGGGAGCTGTTTTTT; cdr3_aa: CASAGTQLKSGTGELFF
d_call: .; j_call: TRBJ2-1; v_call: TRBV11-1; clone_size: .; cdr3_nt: TGTGCCAGCAGCTTACTTCGGGACTTAAGCCCCAATGAGCAGTTCTTC; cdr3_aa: CASSLLRDLSPNEQFF
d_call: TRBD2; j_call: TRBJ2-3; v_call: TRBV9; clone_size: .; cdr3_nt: TGTGCCAGCAGCCGAACGCTAGCGGGAGGGCCGGGAGATACGCAGTATTTT; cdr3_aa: CASSRTLAGGPGDTQYF
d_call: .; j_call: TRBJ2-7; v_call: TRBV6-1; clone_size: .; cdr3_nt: TGTGCCAGCAGTGAAACAGGGTCCTACGAGCAGTACTTC; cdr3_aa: CASSETGSYEQYF
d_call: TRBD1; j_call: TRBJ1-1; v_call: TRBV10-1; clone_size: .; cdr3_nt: TGCGCCAGCAGTGGCCCAGGGGGTGAAGCTTTCTTT; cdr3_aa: CASSGPGGEAFF
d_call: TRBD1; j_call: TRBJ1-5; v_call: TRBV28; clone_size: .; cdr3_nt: TGTGCCAGCAGTTTGCGACAGGGGCTAAGCCAGCCCCAGCATTTT; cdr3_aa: CASSLRQGLSQPQHF
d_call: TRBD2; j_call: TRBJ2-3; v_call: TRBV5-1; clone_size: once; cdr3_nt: TGCGCCAGCAGCTTGGCGTCTACGACTAGCGGGAGGGCCGCGAATACGCAGTATTTT; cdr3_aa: CASSLASTTSGRAANTQYF
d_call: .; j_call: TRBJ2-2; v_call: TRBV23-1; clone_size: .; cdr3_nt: TGCGCCAGCAGTCAAAAACTAGATGACGGGGAGCTGTTTTTT; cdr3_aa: CASSQKLDDGELFF
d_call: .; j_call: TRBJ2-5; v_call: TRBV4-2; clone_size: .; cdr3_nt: TGTGCCAGCAGCCAAGGGGTCAACCCGCTGCAAGAGACCCAGTACTTC; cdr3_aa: CASSQGVNPLQETQYF
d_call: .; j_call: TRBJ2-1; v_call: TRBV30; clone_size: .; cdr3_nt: TGTGCCTGGAGCGAGGGACTTGAGGCTGAGCAGTTCTTC; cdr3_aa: CAWSEGLEAEQFF
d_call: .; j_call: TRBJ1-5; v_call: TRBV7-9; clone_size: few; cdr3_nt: TGTGCCAGCAGCTTAGATGCGAGCAATCAGCCCCAGCATTTT; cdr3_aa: CASSLDASNQPQHF
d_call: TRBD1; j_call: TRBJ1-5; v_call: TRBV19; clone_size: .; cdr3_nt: TGTGCCGGTGCCCCGGACAGGGGCCGACAGCCCCAGCATTTT; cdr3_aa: CAGAPDRGRQPQHF
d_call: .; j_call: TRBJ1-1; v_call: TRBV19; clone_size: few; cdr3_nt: TGTGCCAGTAGAAAGATCTTAGAGACTGAAGCTTTCTTT; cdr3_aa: CASRKILETEAFF
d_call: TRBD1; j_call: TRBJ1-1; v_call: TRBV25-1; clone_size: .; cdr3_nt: TGTGCCAGCAGTGGCCGGACAGGGGGCAGGAACACTGAAGCTTTCTTT; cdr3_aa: CASSGRTGGRNTEAFF
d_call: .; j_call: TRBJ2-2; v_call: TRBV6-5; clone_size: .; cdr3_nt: TGTGCCAGCAGTTTTCTGGCGGGAAGCACCGGGGAGCTGTTTTTT; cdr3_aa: CASSFLAGSTGELFF
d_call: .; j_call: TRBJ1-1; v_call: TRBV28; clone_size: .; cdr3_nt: TGTGCCAGCAGGCCGATTGGGGCTGAAGCTTTCTTT; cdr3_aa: CASRPIGAEAFF
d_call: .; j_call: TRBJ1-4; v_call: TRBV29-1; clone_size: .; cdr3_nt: TGCAGCGTTGACGCCGGGATCCTGGGAGAAAAACTGTTTTTT; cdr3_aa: CSVDAGILGEKLFF
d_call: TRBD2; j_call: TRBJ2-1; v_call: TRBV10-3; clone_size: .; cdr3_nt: TGTGCCATCCGGACTAGCGGGAGGTTAGATGAGCAGTTCTTC; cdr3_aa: CAIRTSGRLDEQFF